Presented here are 28 T cell receptor beta chains from one specimen sequenced in a study of control samples from healthy donors and cancer patients. The repertoire was sequenced with immunoSEQ multiplex PCR; TCRdb's copy has only in-frame clones and lacks some. Found here are about 64,000 clones, about 92% of them singletons; the top ten hold 1.5% to 2%. Sequencing used PBMCs. These receptors were taken from a middle-aged man with colorectal cancer.

This clone was observed a handful of times. V usage is TRBV6-5 and J usage is TRBJ1-5; 7 bases match TRBD1. CDR1 MNHEY and CDR2 SVGAGI come from the germline V gene. The V segment lost 11 bases and the J segment 5 bases; nucleotides outside the gene matches: 12. The CDR3 is 14 residues long. For the CDR3, the DNA is TGTGCCGCAAAACGGACAGGTGTAGATCAGCCCCAGCATTTT. Translation: CAAKRTGVDQPQHF.

The chain joins TRBV18 to TRBJ2-2; 12 bases line up with TRBD2. Per germline, CDR1 KGHSH and CDR2 LQKENI. V dropped 3 bases and J dropped 0; count of bases not matched to a gene: 5. The CDR3 contains 18 residues. The CDR3 bases are TGTGCCAGCTCACCTCGACTAGCGGGGGAATCGAACACCGGGGAGCTGTTTTTT. Protein product: CASSPRLAGESNTGELFF. The variable domain in full, with the rest retrieved from reference TRBV18 and TRBJ2-2, is NAGVMQNPRHLVRRRGQEARLRCSPMKGHSHVYWYRQLPEEGLKFMVYLQKENIIDESGMPKERFSAEFPKEGPSILRIQQVVRGDSAAYFCASSPRLAGESNTGELFFGEGSRLTVL.

The V and J genes are TRBV21-1 and TRBJ1-6. TRBV21-1 is tagged as a pseudogene. The CDR3 runs to 12 residues. This CDR3 is CARSKRDTPLHF. The CDR3 coding sequence is TGTGCCAGAAGCAAGAGGGATACACCCCTCCACTTT.

The V and J genes are TRBV19 and TRBJ1-5; a weak D match, TRBD1 (5 bases). Germline values: CDR1 LNHDA, CDR2 SQIVND (reference sequence). V was shortened by 6 bases and J by 1 base, with 13 bases between the two germline ends. The CDR3 totals 15 residues. Here the CDR3 reads CASSVPGRSNQPQHF. The CDR3 bases are TGTGCCAGTAGCGTACCGGGACGGAGCAATCAGCCCCAGCATTTT.

The chain uses TRBV18 and TRBJ1-5; no clear D. Germline CDR1 is KGHSH and CDR2 is LQKENI. The V end lost 3 bases, the J end lost 4 bases, and 10 bases lay between the germline ends. The CDR3 length is 14 residues. DNA for the CDR3: TGTGCCAGCTCACCCACGGACCGAAATCAGCCCCAGCATTTT. Its protein product is CASSPTDRNQPQHF.

The V and J genes are TRBV5-1 and TRBJ2-1; TRBD2 aligns across 16 bases. V lost 4 bases and J lost 4; bases outside the gene matches: 8. The CDR3 is made up of 18 amino acids. The germline V gene has CDR1 SGHRS and CDR2 YFSETQ. DNA of the CDR3: TGCGCCAGCAGCCCCGGGACTAGCGGGGGGGCCTTGTACAATGAGCAGTTCTTC. Encoded protein: CASSPGTSGGALYNEQFF.

The CDR3 region is CASRAIGDMSYEQYF. In DNA form, the CDR3 reads TGTGCCAGTAGAGCTATCGGGGACATGTCCTACGAGCAGTACTTC. The chain is built from TRBV19 and TRBJ2-7; weak D call: TRBD1 (6 bases). The CDR3 is 15 residues long. CDR1 is LNHDA and CDR2 is SQIVND in the germline V gene (reference sequence). The V and J ends lost 6 bases and 1 base respectively, with 16 bases between them.

This rearrangement joins TRBV19 to TRBJ1-5; D is unresolved. The CDR3 covers 12 residues. CDR1 and CDR2 from the germline V gene are LNHDA and SQIVND (reference sequence). Trimming took off 7 bases at V and 4 bases at J, with 8 bases between the two ends. The CDR3 bases are TGTGCCAGTAAAAGCGGGAATCAGCCCCAGCATTTT. Protein product: CASKSGNQPQHF.

This clone was picked up one time. The chain recombines TRBV6-5 with TRBJ2-7; 8 bases are a match to TRBD1. J gave up 2 bases and V 5 bases, and 2 bases lay outside the gene matches. Germline V gene lookup returns CDR1 MNHEY and CDR2 SVGAGI. This CDR3 has 13 residues. CDR3 loop: CASSLQGAYEQYF. DNA for the CDR3: TGTGCCAGCAGTCTACAGGGGGCCTACGAGCAGTACTTC.

V gene TRBV5-1 combines with J gene TRBJ2-7; 8 nucleotides agree with TRBD1. Germline values: CDR1 SGHRS, CDR2 YFSETQ. The CDR3 consists of 14 residues. V shed 3 bases, J shed 4 bases, and the junction held 6 bases outside the gene matches. The CDR3 spells CASSSPGQAYEQYF. For the CDR3, the DNA is TGCGCCAGCAGCTCTCCGGGACAGGCGTACGAGCAGTACTTC.

The rearrangement uses TRBV15 and TRBJ1-5; the match to TRBD1 covers 7 bases. The CDR3 has 15 amino acids. V was pared by 3 bases and J by 4 bases, with 6 bases of the junction left unmatched. Germline V gene lookup returns CDR1 LNHNV and CDR2 YYDKDF (reference sequence). CDR3 residues: CATSRDTGANQPQHF. CDR3 nucleotide sequence: TGTGCCACCAGCAGGGATACAGGGGCGAATCAGCCCCAGCATTTT.

This chain connects TRBV7-2 to TRBJ2-2; 7 bases line up with TRBD2. The junction had 8 bases not matched to a gene; V was cut back by 4 bases and J by 6 bases. The CDR3 has 15 amino acids. CDR1 and CDR2 (germline): SGHTA, FQGNSA. In DNA, the CDR3 is TGTGCCAGCAGCTCGTCCCTGGCGGGGGCCGGGGAGCTGTTTTTT. Its protein product is CASSSSLAGAGELFF.

CDR3: CASSDTGIGSNQPQHF. CDR3 in DNA: TGCGCCAGCAGTGATACAGGGATAGGAAGCAATCAGCCCCAGCATTTT. The V and J genes are TRBV10-2 and TRBJ1-5; the D gene is possibly TRBD1 (6 bases). Trimming took off 3 bases at V and 1 base at J, with 13 bases between the two ends. The CDR3 runs to 16 residues. CDR1 WSHSY and CDR2 SAAADI come from the germline V gene.

This clone was recorded a few times. The chain carries TRBV5-1 and TRBJ2-7; 8 nucleotides line up with TRBD1. J lost 6 bases, V lost 4 bases, and 12 bases had no gene match. CDR3 length: 15 residues. CDR1 and CDR2 (germline): SGHRS, YFSETQ. CDR3 coding DNA: TGCGCCAGCAGCATACGGGCGACAGGGGAAGGCGAGCAGTACTTC. The encoded protein is CASSIRATGEGEQYF. The full variable domain, completed using reference TRBV5-1 and TRBJ2-7, is KAGVTQTPRYLIKTRGQQVTLSCSPISGHRSVSWYQQTPGQGLQFLFEYFSETQRNKGNFPGRFSGRQFSNSRSEMNVSTLELGDSALYLCASSIRATGEGEQYFGPGTRLTVT.

The genes are TRBV5-1 and TRBJ2-1; D ambiguous. The ends were cut back, 1 base at V and 0 bases at J, with 8 bases in the middle. Germline V gene sequence: CDR1 SGHRS, CDR2 YFSETQ. The CDR3 length is 15 residues. The CDR3 reads CASSLPQSSYNEQFF. As DNA, the CDR3 is TGCGCCAGCAGCTTGCCCCAGAGCTCCTACAATGAGCAGTTCTTC.

The chain uses TRBV9 and TRBJ1-3; D gene ambiguous. V was clipped by 7 bases and J by 2 bases, with 1 base between them. Germline CDR1 and CDR2: SGDLS and YYNGEE. The CDR3 contains 10 residues. Written as DNA, the CDR3 is TGTGCCAGCGCTGGAAACACCATATATTTT. It specifies CASAGNTIYF.

The CDR3 nucleotides read TGTGCCAGCAGCAAAGGGCCAGCGGGGGAGAACACAGATACGCAGTATTTT. Translation: CASSKGPAGENTDTQYF. The chain links TRBV21-1 to TRBJ2-3; the table gives TRBD2 as D, unverified against the DNA. TRBV21-1 is a pseudogene locus. This CDR3 has 17 residues.

The chain carries TRBV7-9 and TRBJ2-5; 8 bases match TRBD1. V lost 5 bases and J lost 5; bases outside the gene matches: 10. The CDR3 runs 15 residues. Germline loops: CDR1 SEHNR, CDR2 FQNEAQ (reference sequence). CDR3 amino acids: CASSQGQARQETQYF. CDR3 coding DNA: TGTGCCAGCAGCCAGGGACAGGCGAGACAGGAGACCCAGTACTTC.

The rearrangement links TRBV25-1 to TRBJ2-7; tentatively, D is TRBD2 (5 bases). CDR3 length: 14 residues. CDR1 is MGHDK and CDR2 is SYGVNS in the germline V gene. The V end lost 3 bases, the J end lost 4 bases, and 13 bases lay between the germline ends. The CDR3 is CASSDTSPGYEQYF. Here the CDR3 DNA reads TGTGCCAGCAGTGACACGTCCCCGGGGTACGAGCAGTACTTC.

The chain carries TRBV7-9 and TRBJ1-3; no firm D call. The germline CDR1 and CDR2 sequences are SEHNR and FQNEAQ (reference sequence). The CDR3 totals 16 residues. With 1 base removed from V and 0 bases from J, the gap between germline ends came to 10 bases. CDR3 sequence: CASSLGTGSSGNTIYF. The CDR3, as DNA: TGTGCCAGCAGCTTAGGTACGGGTTCCTCTGGAAACACCATATATTTT.

This chain joins TRBV5-4 and TRBJ2-5, with D possibly being TRBD2 (5 bases). CDR3 size: 13 residues. Germline V gives CDR1 SGHNT, CDR2 YYREEE (reference sequence). Trimming left V 4 bases short and J 4 bases short, with 11 bases between. CDR3 residues: CASSQLGGETQYF. The CDR3 DNA is TGTGCCAGCAGCCAACTAGGCGGAGAGACCCAGTACTTC.

The genes are TRBV3-1 (or the pseudogene TRBV3-2) and TRBJ1-1; 8 nucleotides align to TRBD1. This CDR3 is 17 amino acids long. Trimming took 6 bases from V and 1 from J; bases not matched to a gene: 13. From germline, CDR1 is LGHDT and CDR2 YNNKEL (reference sequence). The CDR3 here is CASSPGFSGTGNTEAFF. The CDR3 DNA reads as TGTGCCAGCAGTCCAGGGTTCTCCGGGACAGGGAACACTGAAGCTTTCTTT.

The chain uses TRBV19 and TRBJ2-5; possibly TRBD2 for D (5 bases). CDR1 is LNHDA and CDR2 is SQIVND in the germline V gene (reference sequence). V was trimmed by 3 bases and J by 9 bases, leaving 14 bases between them. This CDR3 region has 13 residues. The CDR3 DNA is TGTGCCAGTAGTATTCTGGACGGCGGGTCCCAGTACTTC. It specifies CASSILDGGSQYF.

V usage is TRBV2 and J usage is TRBJ1-5, with D maybe TRBD1 (6 bases). The V end lost 2 bases, the J end lost 4 bases, and 9 bases lay between the germline ends. CDR3 length equals 14 residues. The germline gives CDR1 SNHLY, CDR2 FYNNEI. The CDR3 sequence: CASSEIQGNQPQHF. CDR3 in DNA: TGTGCCAGCAGTGAAATACAGGGTAATCAGCCCCAGCATTTT.

The chain links TRBV6-2 or TRBV6-3 to TRBJ1-2; a weak D match, TRBD1 (6 bases). Germline CDR1 MNHEY, CDR2 SVGEGT. Trimming pared 2 bases from V and 2 bases from J, leaving 9 bases between. The CDR3 has 14 residues. The CDR3 loop reads CASSYHRDNYGYTF. The CDR3 DNA is TGTGCCAGCAGTTACCACAGGGACAACTATGGCTACACCTTC.

A single count supports this clone. This chain links TRBV5-6 with TRBJ1-2; D remains ambiguous. The length of the CDR3 is 13 residues. The germline CDR1 and CDR2 sequences are SGHDT and YYEEEE. Deletions cut 0 bases from V and 4 bases from J, with 7 bases between. Here the CDR3 DNA reads TGTGCCAGCAGCTTGGCCGGCGGCTATGGCTACACCTTC. It is translated as CASSLAGGYGYTF.

The chain has TRBV9 and TRBJ1-1, with TRBD1 matching 9 bases. This CDR3 spans 15 amino acids. Germline CDR1 SGDLS, CDR2 YYNGEE. Germline trimming cut 3 bases from V and 3 bases from J; bases unmatched to any gene: 6. CDR3 loop: CASSAPTGGDTEAFF. Written as DNA, the CDR3 is TGTGCCAGCAGCGCGCCGACAGGGGGAGACACTGAAGCTTTCTTT.

CDR3 in amino acids: CASSQVTGNTGELFF. The DNA of the CDR3 is TGTGCCAGCAGCCAAGTAACAGGAAACACCGGGGAGCTGTTTTTT. V gene TRBV3-1 (or the pseudogene TRBV3-2) combines with J gene TRBJ2-2; D may be TRBD1 (5 bases). Germline lookup yields CDR1 LGHDT and CDR2 YNNKEL (reference sequence). Trimming cost V 1 base and J 2 bases, with 8 bases left between them. The CDR3 has 15 residues.